This T cell receptor beta chain is drawn from a study of cytomegalovirus exposure and HLA in healthy donors. Study as a whole: Of all 400 or so donors who were genotyped, 70% to 85% belonged to the Caucasian-associated ancestry cluster. Study-level findings and limits: HLA-A and HLA-B allele assignments for most subjects were reportedly predicted accurately using TCR beta sequences.

In germline, CDR1 is SGHDT, CDR2 YYEEEE. There are 14 residues in the CDR3. The trim removed 3 bases at V and 5 bases at J, leaving 5 bases unmatched. Of note for this clone: The antigen is unknown.

This PCR relied on a set of 60 Vbeta primers and 13 Jbeta primers. Sequenced by immunoSEQ multiplex PCR; TCRdb stores in-frame clones only, minus some. The profile shows under 70,000 clones, 65% to 70% of them singletons. The sequence derives from a woman in her 30s in good health and CMV-seronegative. The rearrangement joins TRBV5-6 to TRBJ2-4; 7 bases are a match to TRBD2. Specimen: PBMCs. Written as DNA, the CDR3 is TGTGCCAGCAGCTCCTGGACTAGGCAAAACATTCAGTACTTC. Protein sequence: CASSSWTRQNIQYF.